This TCR beta chain is drawn from a study of lymphopenia after photon versus proton radiotherapy. Study-wide results and caveats: After the lymphocyte nadir, photon-treated repertoires showed oligoclonal expansion, especially of CD8+ Temra cells. Post-nadir TCR diversity decline inversely tracked overall survival among those who died. Authors raise, but do not show, better survival with proton therapy. Proton therapy kept repertoires fairly stable, unlike photons, which gained effector/memory cells.

The data were produced by immunoSEQ multiplex PCR, yet TCRdb's version contains in-frame clones alone and is incomplete. This sample has 55,000 to 70,000 clones, with 86% found just once. On this clone itself: The target antigen is unknown.

The source is a man aged 35 to 55 with gastric cancer. The sample was peripheral blood, taken from a patient treated with photon-based radiotherapy.

CDR3 loop: CASSIQGALSGELFF. The DNA of the CDR3 is TGTGCCAGTAGTATACAGGGGGCTTTGAGCGGGGAGCTGTTTTTT. The rearrangement uses TRBV19 and TRBJ2-2; 8 bases agree with TRBD1. CDR3 size: 15 residues. The V segment lost 2 bases and the J segment 7 bases; nucleotides outside the gene matches: 6. Germline CDR1 reads LNHDA; CDR2 reads SQIVND (reference sequence).